This T cell receptor (beta chain) emerged from a study of T cell repertoires in cytomegalovirus infection. About the research overall: An indication of both CMV infection and matching HLA type came from public TCR beta signatures.

The CDR3 runs 17 residues. V shed 2 bases, J shed 2 bases, and the junction held 12 bases outside the gene matches. TCRdb re-analysed the reads in MiXCR, keeping a single row per CDR3 protein. The table lists around 440,000 distinct CDR3 sequences, around 11% of them singletons, with around 9.6% in the top ten. Study-level findings and limits: HLA-C-restricted TCR beta clonotypes specific for CMV led the ex vivo response. CMV carriers having the relevant HLA were flagged by cumulative public TCR beta family frequency.

As regards this clonotype: Its antigen is unknown.

This chain uses TRBV23-1 with TRBJ2-7, with TRBD2 matching over 7 bases. TRBV23-1 counts as an open reading frame of uncertain function. The sequencing input was PBMCs. This sequence originates from a human donor in good health (CMV status not recorded). Some clones in this sample may be carry-over from other donors' samples. CDR3 nucleotide sequence: TGCGCCAGCAGTCAAACTCCCGGGACTACCAAGCCCTACGAGCAGTACTTC. This codes for CASSQTPGTTKPYEQYF.